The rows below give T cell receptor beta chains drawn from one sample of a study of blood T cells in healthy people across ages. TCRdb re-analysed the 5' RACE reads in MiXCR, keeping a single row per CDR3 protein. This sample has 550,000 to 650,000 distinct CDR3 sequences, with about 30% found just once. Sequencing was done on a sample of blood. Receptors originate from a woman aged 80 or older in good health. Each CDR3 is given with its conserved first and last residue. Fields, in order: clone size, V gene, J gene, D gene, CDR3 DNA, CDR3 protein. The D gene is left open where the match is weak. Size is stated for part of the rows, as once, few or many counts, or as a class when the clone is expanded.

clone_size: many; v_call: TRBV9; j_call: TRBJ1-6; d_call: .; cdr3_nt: TGTGCCAGCAGCGTATCCGGGGGCGGTTCACCCCTCCACTTT; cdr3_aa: CASSVSGGGSPLHF
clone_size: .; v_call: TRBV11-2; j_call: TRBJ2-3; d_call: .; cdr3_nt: TGTGCCAGCAGCTTGGAGGGGCAGGGGCTTAGCACAGATACGCAGTATTTT; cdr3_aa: CASSLEGQGLSTDTQYF
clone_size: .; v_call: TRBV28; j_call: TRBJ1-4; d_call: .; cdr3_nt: TGTGCCAGCAGTCTCAGAACGAAGGGTAATGAAAAACTGTTTTTT; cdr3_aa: CASSLRTKGNEKLFF
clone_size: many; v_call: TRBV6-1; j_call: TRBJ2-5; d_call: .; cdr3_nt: TGTGCCAGCAGTGACCACCGGGACAAGTACTTC; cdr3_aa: CASSDHRDKYF
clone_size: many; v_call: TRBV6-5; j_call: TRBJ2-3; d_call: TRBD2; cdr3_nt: TGTGCCAGCAGTCGGGGGGGGGAGATCGTTACGCAGTATTTT; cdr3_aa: CASSRGGEIVTQYF
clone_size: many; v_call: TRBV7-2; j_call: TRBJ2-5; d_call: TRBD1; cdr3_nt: TGTGCCAGCAGTCGAACAGGGGGATACGAGACCCAGTACTTC; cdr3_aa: CASSRTGGYETQYF
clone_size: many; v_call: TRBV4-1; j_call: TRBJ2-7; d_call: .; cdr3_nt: TGCGCCAGCAGCCAAGATTCCACCTACGAGCAGTACTTC; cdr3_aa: CASSQDSTYEQYF
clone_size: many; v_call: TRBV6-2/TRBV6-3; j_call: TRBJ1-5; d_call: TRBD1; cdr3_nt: TGTGCCAGCAGCAAAGCCGGGACAGTTTCCAATCAGCCCCAGCATTTT; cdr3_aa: CASSKAGTVSNQPQHF
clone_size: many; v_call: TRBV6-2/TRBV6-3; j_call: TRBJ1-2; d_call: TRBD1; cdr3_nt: TGTGCCACCGAGGCAAGGGGGCGTCTGGACTATGGCTACACCTTC; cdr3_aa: CATEARGRLDYGYTF
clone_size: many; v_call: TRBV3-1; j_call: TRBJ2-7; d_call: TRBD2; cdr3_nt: TGTGCCAGCAGCCATAGCGGGGGGGCATACGAGCAGTACTTC; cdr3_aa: CASSHSGGAYEQYF
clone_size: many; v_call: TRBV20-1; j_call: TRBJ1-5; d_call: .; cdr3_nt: TGCAGTCCAAACTCCGCAGGGAACGGGCCCCAGCATTTT; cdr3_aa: CSPNSAGNGPQHF
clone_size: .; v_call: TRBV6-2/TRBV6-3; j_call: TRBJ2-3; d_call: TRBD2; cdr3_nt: TGTGCCAGCACCGTAGCGGGGGTCCGCCCCAGCACAGATACGCAGTATTTT; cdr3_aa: CASTVAGVRPSTDTQYF
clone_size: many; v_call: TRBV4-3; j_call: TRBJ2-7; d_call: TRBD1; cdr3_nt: TGCGCCAGCAGCCAAGGTGTCGGGACAGGGACCTACGAGCAGTACTTC; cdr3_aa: CASSQGVGTGTYEQYF
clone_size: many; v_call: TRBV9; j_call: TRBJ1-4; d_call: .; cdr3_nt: TGTGCCAGCAGCCCGCGAGGGGCAGTAAATGAAAAACTGTTTTTT; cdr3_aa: CASSPRGAVNEKLFF
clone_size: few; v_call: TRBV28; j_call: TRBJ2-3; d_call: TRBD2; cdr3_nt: TGTGCCAGCAGTCGAACGGTCGGGCGGGGGGCCCGCACAGATACGCAGTATTTT; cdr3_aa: CASSRTVGRGARTDTQYF
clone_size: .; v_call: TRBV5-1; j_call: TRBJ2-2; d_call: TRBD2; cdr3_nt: TGTGCCAGCAGCTTTCTAGCGGGGAAGAACACCGGGGAGCCGTTTTTT; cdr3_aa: CASSFLAGKNTGEPFF
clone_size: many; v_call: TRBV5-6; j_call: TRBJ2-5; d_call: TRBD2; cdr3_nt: TGTGCCAGCAGCTACGCCGGTGGGGGGGTAGGCGAGACCCAGTACTTC; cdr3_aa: CASSYAGGGVGETQYF
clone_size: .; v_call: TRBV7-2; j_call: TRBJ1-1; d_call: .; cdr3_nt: TGTGCCAGCAGCCCACCTCGGACGGTGGGGACTGAAGCTTTCTTT; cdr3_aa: CASSPPRTVGTEAFF
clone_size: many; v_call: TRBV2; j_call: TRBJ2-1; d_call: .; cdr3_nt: TGTGCCAGCAGTGATCACGCGGGGCTCGGCTACAATGAGCAGTTCTTC; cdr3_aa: CASSDHAGLGYNEQFF
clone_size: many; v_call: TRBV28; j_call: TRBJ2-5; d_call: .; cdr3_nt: TGTGCCAGCAGTTTAACGGGGCGCAGGGCGATTGGGGAGACCCAGTACTTC; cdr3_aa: CASSLTGRRAIGETQYF
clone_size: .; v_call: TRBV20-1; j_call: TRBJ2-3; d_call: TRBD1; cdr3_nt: TGCAGTGCCACCACGCCGGACAGGGGGATCTACGATACGCAGTATTTT; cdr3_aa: CSATTPDRGIYDTQYF
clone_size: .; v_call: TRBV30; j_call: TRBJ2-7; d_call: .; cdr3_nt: TGTGCCTGGAGGCAACCAGGACCCCGAAGGGGGGAGCAGTACTTC; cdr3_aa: CAWRQPGPRRGEQYF
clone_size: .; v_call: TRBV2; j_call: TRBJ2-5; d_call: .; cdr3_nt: TGTGCCAGCAGCTCAGGGGGGCCTCGGCAAGAGACCCAGTACTTC; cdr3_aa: CASSSGGPRQETQYF
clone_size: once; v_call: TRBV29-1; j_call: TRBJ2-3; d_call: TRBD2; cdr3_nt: TGCAGCGTGGGAGCGGGATCGGCGGATACGCAGTATTTT; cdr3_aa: CSVGAGSADTQYF
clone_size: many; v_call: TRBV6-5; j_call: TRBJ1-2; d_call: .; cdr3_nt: TGTGCCAGCAGTTACTCAAGTGGACAGTTGGTCTATGGCTACACCTTC; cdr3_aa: CASSYSSGQLVYGYTF
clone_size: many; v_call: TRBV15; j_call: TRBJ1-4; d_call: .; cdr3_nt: TGTGCCACCAGATTAGTTGGAACTAATGAAAAACTGTTTTTT; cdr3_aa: CATRLVGTNEKLFF
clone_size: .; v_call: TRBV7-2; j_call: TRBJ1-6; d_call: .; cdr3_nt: TGTGCCAGCAGCTATCTCCGGGGAGACAATTCACCCCTCCACTTT; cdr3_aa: CASSYLRGDNSPLHF
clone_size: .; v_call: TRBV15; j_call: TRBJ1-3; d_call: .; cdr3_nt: TGTGCCACCAGCAGAGAAGGGTTCTCTGGAAACACCATATATTTT; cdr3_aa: CATSREGFSGNTIYF
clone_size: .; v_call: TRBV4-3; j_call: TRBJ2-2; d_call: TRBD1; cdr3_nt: TGCGCCAGCAGCCAAGTGAGGGGGCAGACCGGGGAGCTGTTTTTT; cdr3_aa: CASSQVRGQTGELFF
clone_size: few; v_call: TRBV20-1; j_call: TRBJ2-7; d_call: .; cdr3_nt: TGCAGTGCTATACCCGGGCCCACTAAAGGGCAGTACTTC; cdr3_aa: CSAIPGPTKGQYF
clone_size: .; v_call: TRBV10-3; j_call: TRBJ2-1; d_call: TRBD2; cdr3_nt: TGTGCCATCAGCAACGTCGGTATGCGGGGGATCAATGAGCAGTTCTTC; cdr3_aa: CAISNVGMRGINEQFF
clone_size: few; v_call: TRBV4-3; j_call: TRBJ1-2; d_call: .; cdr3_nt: TGCGCCAGCAGCCAAGACACCTCTGCTAACTATGGCTACACCTTC; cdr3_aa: CASSQDTSANYGYTF
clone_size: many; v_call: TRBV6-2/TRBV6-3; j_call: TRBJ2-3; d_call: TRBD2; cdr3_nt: TGTGCCAGCAGCCCCCAGCGGGGGGGGCTTCTAGATACGCAGTATTTT; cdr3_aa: CASSPQRGGLLDTQYF
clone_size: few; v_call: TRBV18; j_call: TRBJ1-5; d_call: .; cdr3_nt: TGTGCCAGCTCACCTCTGGCAGGGCGGAATCAGCCCCAGCATTTT; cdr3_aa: CASSPLAGRNQPQHF
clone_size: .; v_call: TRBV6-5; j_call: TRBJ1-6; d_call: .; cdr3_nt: TGTGCCAGCAGTTACGAAAGAGGGCCACCCCTCCACTTT; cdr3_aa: CASSYERGPPLHF
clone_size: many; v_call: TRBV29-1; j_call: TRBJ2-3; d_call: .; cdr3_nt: TGCAGCGGGGAGGATATCCGCACAGATACGCAGTATTTT; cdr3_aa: CSGEDIRTDTQYF
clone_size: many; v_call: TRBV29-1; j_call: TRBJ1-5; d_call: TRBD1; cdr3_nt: TGCAGCGCTGGACAGGGGGCAGGTCAGCCCCAGCATTTT; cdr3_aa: CSAGQGAGQPQHF
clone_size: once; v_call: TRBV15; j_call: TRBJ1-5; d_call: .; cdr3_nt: TGTGCCACCAGCAGAAGGGGGGGAGTCGGCAATCAGCCCCAGCATTTT; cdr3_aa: CATSRRGGVGNQPQHF
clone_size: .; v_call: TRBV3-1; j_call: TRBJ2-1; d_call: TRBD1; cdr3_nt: TGTGCCAGCAGCCAAGTTGGGCCGAGGGACAGGGGGCTCCCTTCCAGCTCCTACAATGAGCAGTTCTTC; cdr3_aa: CASSQVGPRDRGLPSSSYNEQFF
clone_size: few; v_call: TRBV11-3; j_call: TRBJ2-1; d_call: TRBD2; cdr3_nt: TGTGCCAGCAGCTTAGAGCGGGGGGCTTATGAGCAGTTCTTC; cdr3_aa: CASSLERGAYEQFF
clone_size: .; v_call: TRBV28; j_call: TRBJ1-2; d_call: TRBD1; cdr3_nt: TGTGCCAGCAGTCTGAGACAGGGGATTTACTATGGCTACACCTTC; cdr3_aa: CASSLRQGIYYGYTF
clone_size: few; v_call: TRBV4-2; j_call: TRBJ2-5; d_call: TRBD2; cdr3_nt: TGTGCCAGCAGCCTCCAGACTAGCGGGATCGATGAGCAGTACTTC; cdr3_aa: CASSLQTSGIDEQYF
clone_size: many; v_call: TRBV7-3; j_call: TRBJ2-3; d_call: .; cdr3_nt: TGTGCCAGCAGCTTAAACAGGGCCTACACAGATACGCAGTATTTT; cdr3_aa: CASSLNRAYTDTQYF
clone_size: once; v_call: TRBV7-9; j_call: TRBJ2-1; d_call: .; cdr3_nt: TGTGCCAGCAGCTTATATGACAGCGGAGCGATTCTGGCTGACCCTAATGAGCAGTTCTTC; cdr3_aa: CASSLYDSGAILADPNEQFF
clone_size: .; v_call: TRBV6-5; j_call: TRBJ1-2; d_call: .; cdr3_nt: TGTGCCAGCATGGCGAGTCAGGGCTGGGCCTATGGCTACACCTTC; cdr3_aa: CASMASQGWAYGYTF
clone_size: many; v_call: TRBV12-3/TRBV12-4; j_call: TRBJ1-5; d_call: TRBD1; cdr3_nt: TGTGCCAGCAGCACCAGCGGACAGGGAGATAATCAGCCCCAGCATTTT; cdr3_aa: CASSTSGQGDNQPQHF
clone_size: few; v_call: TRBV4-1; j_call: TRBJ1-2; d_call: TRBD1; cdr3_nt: TGCGCCAGCAGCTCAGGGGGCGCTCACTATGGCTACACCTTC; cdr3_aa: CASSSGGAHYGYTF
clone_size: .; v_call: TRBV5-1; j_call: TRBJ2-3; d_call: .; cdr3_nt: TGCGCCAGCAGCGTGAGGCCAGGTAGCCCAGATACGCAGTATTTT; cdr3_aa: CASSVRPGSPDTQYF
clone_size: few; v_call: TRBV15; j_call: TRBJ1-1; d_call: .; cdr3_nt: TGTGCCACCAGCAGAGATTTCTTTGGCACTGAAGCTTTCTTT; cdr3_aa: CATSRDFFGTEAFF
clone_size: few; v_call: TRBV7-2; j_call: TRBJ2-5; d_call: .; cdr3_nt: TGTGCCAGCAGCCGCCCTCGCAGGTCTTATCTGGGCACCCAGTACTTC; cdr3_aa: CASSRPRRSYLGTQYF
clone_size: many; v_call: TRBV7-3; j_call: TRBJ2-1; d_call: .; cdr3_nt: TGTGCCAGCCAACCAGGGTTGGGGGGTGAGCAGTTCTTC; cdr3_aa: CASQPGLGGEQFF
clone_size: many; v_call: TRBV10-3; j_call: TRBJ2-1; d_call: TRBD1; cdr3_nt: TGTGCCATCAGGGCGACAGGGGAAAACAATGAGCAGTTCTTC; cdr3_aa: CAIRATGENNEQFF
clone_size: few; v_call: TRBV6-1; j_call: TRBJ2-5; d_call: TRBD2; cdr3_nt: TGTGCCAGCACCCTCCGGGGAGCGGGGGGAATCCAAGAGACCCAGTACTTC; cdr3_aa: CASTLRGAGGIQETQYF